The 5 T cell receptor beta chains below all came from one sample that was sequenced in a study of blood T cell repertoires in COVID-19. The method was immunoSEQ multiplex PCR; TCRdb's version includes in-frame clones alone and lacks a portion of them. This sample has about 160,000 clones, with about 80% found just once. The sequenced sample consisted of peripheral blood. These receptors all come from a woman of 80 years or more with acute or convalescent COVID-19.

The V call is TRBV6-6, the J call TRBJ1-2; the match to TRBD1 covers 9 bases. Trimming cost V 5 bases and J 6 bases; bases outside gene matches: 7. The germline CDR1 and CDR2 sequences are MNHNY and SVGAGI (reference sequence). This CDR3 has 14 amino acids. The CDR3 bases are TGTGCCAGCAGTCTGGGGGACAGGGTAGATGGCTACACCTTC. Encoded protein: CASSLGDRVDGYTF.

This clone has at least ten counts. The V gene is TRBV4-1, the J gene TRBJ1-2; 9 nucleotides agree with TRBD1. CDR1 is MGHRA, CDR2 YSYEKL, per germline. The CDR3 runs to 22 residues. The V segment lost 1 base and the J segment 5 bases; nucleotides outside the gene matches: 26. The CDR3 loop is CASSQVSPRTGTGTYGRYGYTF. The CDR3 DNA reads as TGCGCCAGCAGCCAAGTTAGTCCACGGACCGGGACAGGGACCTATGGAAGGTATGGCTACACCTTC.

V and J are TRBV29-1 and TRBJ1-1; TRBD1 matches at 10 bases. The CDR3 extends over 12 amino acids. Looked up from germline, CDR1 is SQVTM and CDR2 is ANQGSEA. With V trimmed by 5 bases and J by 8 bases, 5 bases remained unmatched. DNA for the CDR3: TGCAGCGTTTGGACAGGGGGGGACGAAGCTTTCTTT. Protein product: CSVWTGGDEAFF.

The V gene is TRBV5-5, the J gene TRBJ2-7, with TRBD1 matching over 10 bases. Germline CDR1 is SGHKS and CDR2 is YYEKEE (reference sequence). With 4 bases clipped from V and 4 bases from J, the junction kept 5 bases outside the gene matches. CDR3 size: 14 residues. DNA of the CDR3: TGTGCCAGCAGCCCGGGACAGGGGTTTTACGAGCAGTACTTC. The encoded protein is CASSPGQGFYEQYF.

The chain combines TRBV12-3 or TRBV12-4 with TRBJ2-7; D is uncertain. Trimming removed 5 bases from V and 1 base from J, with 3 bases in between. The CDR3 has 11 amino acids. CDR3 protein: CASSTSYEQYF. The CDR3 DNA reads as TGTGCCAGCAGTACATCCTACGAGCAGTACTTC.